This is a list of T cell receptor beta chains from one sample in a study of CD8 T cells in ankylosing spondylitis. One entry per CDR3 protein, called by TCRdb with MiXCR from the 5' RACE reads. There are roughly 150,000 distinct CDR3 sequences in the sample; 25% to 35% occur only once, and 6% lies in the top ten. The sequenced material came from synovial fluid, either unsorted or a sorted T cell fraction (not recorded which). Source of these receptors: a male donor with ankylosing spondylitis. CDR3s include the opening cysteine and the closing phenylalanine or tryptophan. Each record gives: D gene, V gene, clone size, J gene, CDR3 DNA, CDR3 protein. A D gene is named only where the DNA matches it firmly. Size values are once, few and many counts, or a class for expanded clones, and some rows have none.

D gene: TRBD1
V gene: TRBV7-2
clone size: medium-sized
J gene: TRBJ2-3
CDR3 DNA: TGTGCCAGCAGCATGACAGGGGTGGGGACAGATACGCAGTATTTT
CDR3 protein: CASSMTGVGTDTQYF

D gene: NA
V gene: TRBV14
clone size: NA
J gene: TRBJ1-2
CDR3 DNA: TGTGCCAGCAACCAGGGAGGGCAGGACTATGGCTACACCTTC
CDR3 protein: CASNQGGQDYGYTF

D gene: NA
V gene: TRBV24-1
clone size: NA
J gene: TRBJ2-3
CDR3 DNA: TGTGCCACCAGTGATCCACGGGACGGCCGCACAGATACGCAGTATTTT
CDR3 protein: CATSDPRDGRTDTQYF

D gene: NA
V gene: TRBV18
clone size: NA
J gene: TRBJ2-7
CDR3 DNA: TGTGCCAGCTCAACAACACGGGACGGTGAGCAGTACTTC
CDR3 protein: CASSTTRDGEQYF

D gene: TRBD2
V gene: TRBV9
clone size: few
J gene: TRBJ2-3
CDR3 DNA: TGTGCCAGCAGCGCGACGCCGGGACTAGCGATACGCACAGATACGCAGTATTTT
CDR3 protein: CASSATPGLAIRTDTQYF

D gene: NA
V gene: TRBV18
clone size: once
J gene: TRBJ1-6
CDR3 DNA: TGTGCCAGCTCACCAATTGAGGGGGGGAATTCACCCCTCCACTTT
CDR3 protein: CASSPIEGGNSPLHF

D gene: TRBD2
V gene: TRBV30
clone size: NA
J gene: TRBJ2-2
CDR3 DNA: TGTGCCTGGAGACAGAGGACTAGCGGGGGTAAAAACACCGGGGAGCTGTTTTTT
CDR3 protein: CAWRQRTSGGKNTGELFF

D gene: TRBD2
V gene: TRBV7-2
clone size: few
J gene: TRBJ2-2
CDR3 DNA: TGTGCCAGCAGCCTCGGGGGGCTAGCGGGGACCGGGGAGCTGTTTTTT
CDR3 protein: CASSLGGLAGTGELFF

D gene: TRBD1
V gene: TRBV2
clone size: few
J gene: TRBJ2-1
CDR3 DNA: TGTGCCAGCAGTGGGGACAGGGCTAGCAATGAGCAGTTCTTC
CDR3 protein: CASSGDRASNEQFF

D gene: NA
V gene: TRBV20-1
clone size: NA
J gene: TRBJ1-1
CDR3 DNA: TGCAGTGCTAGAGCCCGGGGAGACACTGAAGCTTTCTTT
CDR3 protein: CSARARGDTEAFF

D gene: NA
V gene: TRBV12-3/TRBV12-4
clone size: few
J gene: TRBJ2-7
CDR3 DNA: TGTGCCAGCAGGGGCAAAACCAGCTCCTACGAGCAGTACTTC
CDR3 protein: CASRGKTSSYEQYF

D gene: NA
V gene: TRBV20-1
clone size: NA
J gene: TRBJ2-3
CDR3 DNA: TGCAGTGCTAGAGATCCAGGACTAAGCACAGATACGCAGTATTTT
CDR3 protein: CSARDPGLSTDTQYF

D gene: TRBD1
V gene: TRBV6-1
clone size: many
J gene: TRBJ1-6
CDR3 DNA: TGTGCCAGCACCGCAGGGGGCAATTCACCCCTCCACTTT
CDR3 protein: CASTAGGNSPLHF

D gene: TRBD1
V gene: TRBV19
clone size: NA
J gene: TRBJ1-5
CDR3 DNA: TGTGCCAGTAGTATTGGGGCAGGGGGCAAACAGCCCCAGCATTTT
CDR3 protein: CASSIGAGGKQPQHF

D gene: TRBD1
V gene: TRBV28
clone size: NA
J gene: TRBJ1-2
CDR3 DNA: TGTGCCAGCAGCACCGGGACAGAGGGGGTCTATGGCTACACCTTC
CDR3 protein: CASSTGTEGVYGYTF

D gene: TRBD1
V gene: TRBV20-1
clone size: NA
J gene: TRBJ1-3
CDR3 DNA: TGCAGTGCTGGGGACAGGGCTGGAAACACCATATATTTT
CDR3 protein: CSAGDRAGNTIYF

D gene: TRBD1
V gene: TRBV4-3
clone size: NA
J gene: TRBJ1-4
CDR3 DNA: TGCGCCAGCAGCCAAGATGGGGGGACAGGAGAAGAAAAACTGTTTTTT
CDR3 protein: CASSQDGGTGEEKLFF

D gene: NA
V gene: TRBV5-1
clone size: NA
J gene: TRBJ2-1
CDR3 DNA: TGCGCCAGCAGCAGGGGCCCGGCCAATGAGCAGTTCTTC
CDR3 protein: CASSRGPANEQFF

D gene: TRBD2
V gene: TRBV5-1
clone size: few
J gene: TRBJ2-3
CDR3 DNA: TGCGCCAGCAGCTTGGGACTAGCGGGAGCAGATACGCAGTATTTT
CDR3 protein: CASSLGLAGADTQYF

D gene: TRBD1
V gene: TRBV11-2
clone size: many
J gene: TRBJ2-4
CDR3 DNA: TGTGCCAGCAGCTTAGGGGACAGGGATTTTGACATTCAGTACTTC
CDR3 protein: CASSLGDRDFDIQYF

D gene: NA
V gene: TRBV11-3
clone size: few
J gene: TRBJ2-2
CDR3 DNA: TGTGCCAGCAGCTTCCAGGGGACGAACACCGGGGAGCTGTTTTTT
CDR3 protein: CASSFQGTNTGELFF

D gene: NA
V gene: TRBV12-3/TRBV12-4
clone size: many
J gene: TRBJ1-1
CDR3 DNA: TGTGCCAGCAGGGTAACCCAGGCGAACACTGAAGCTTTCTTT
CDR3 protein: CASRVTQANTEAFF

D gene: TRBD2
V gene: TRBV7-9
clone size: NA
J gene: TRBJ2-1
CDR3 DNA: TGTGCCAGCAGCTTAGGTGTTTTAGCGGGGGGACACAATGAGCAGTTCTTC
CDR3 protein: CASSLGVLAGGHNEQFF

D gene: NA
V gene: TRBV5-1
clone size: few
J gene: TRBJ2-1
CDR3 DNA: TGCGCCAGCAGCAAGCTGTTAAATGAGCAGTTCTTC
CDR3 protein: CASSKLLNEQFF

D gene: TRBD1
V gene: TRBV2
clone size: few
J gene: TRBJ1-2
CDR3 DNA: TGTGCCAGCGCGGACAGGGGGGCTTTTGGCTACACCTTC
CDR3 protein: CASADRGAFGYTF

D gene: NA
V gene: TRBV5-6
clone size: NA
J gene: TRBJ2-1
CDR3 DNA: TGTGCCAGCAAGGTGGTACAGGGAGTATCAGAGCAGTTCTTC
CDR3 protein: CASKVVQGVSEQFF

D gene: TRBD2
V gene: TRBV20-1
clone size: few
J gene: TRBJ2-1
CDR3 DNA: TGCAGTGCTTCCCGACTAGCGGGAGGGGGTGAGCAGTTCTTC
CDR3 protein: CSASRLAGGGEQFF

D gene: NA
V gene: TRBV6-1
clone size: once
J gene: TRBJ2-3
CDR3 DNA: TGTGCCAGCAAAGGAGGTAGCCTAACAGATACGCAGTATTTT
CDR3 protein: CASKGGSLTDTQYF

D gene: NA
V gene: TRBV20-1
clone size: many
J gene: TRBJ2-7
CDR3 DNA: TGCAGTGCTAGAGGGGGAGCAGACCCTCGGGACGAGCAGTACTTC
CDR3 protein: CSARGGADPRDEQYF

D gene: TRBD2
V gene: TRBV12-3/TRBV12-4
clone size: NA
J gene: TRBJ2-1
CDR3 DNA: TGTGCCAGCAGTTTGGCGGGAGAGGTCGATGAGCAGTTCTTC
CDR3 protein: CASSLAGEVDEQFF

D gene: NA
V gene: TRBV29-1
clone size: NA
J gene: TRBJ1-2
CDR3 DNA: TGCAGCGTTGGGCGGGACACGGGTAACTATGGCTACACCTTC
CDR3 protein: CSVGRDTGNYGYTF

D gene: NA
V gene: TRBV27
clone size: few
J gene: TRBJ2-3
CDR3 DNA: TGTGCCAGCAGTTTAATGTCAGTGGGGGGCACAGATACGCAGTATTTT
CDR3 protein: CASSLMSVGGTDTQYF

D gene: NA
V gene: TRBV12-3/TRBV12-4
clone size: NA
J gene: TRBJ1-1
CDR3 DNA: TGTGCCAGCAGTTTTAGGTATGTGGTACATGGCACTGAAGCTTTCTTT
CDR3 protein: CASSFRYVVHGTEAFF

D gene: NA
V gene: TRBV20-1
clone size: NA
J gene: TRBJ2-4
CDR3 DNA: TGCAGTGCCCTGAGGGACGGGGGATCACATGCCAAAAACATTCAGTACTTC
CDR3 protein: CSALRDGGSHAKNIQYF

D gene: TRBD2
V gene: TRBV6-2/TRBV6-3
clone size: NA
J gene: TRBJ2-7
CDR3 DNA: TGTGCCAGCACTAGACCGTCTAGCGGGGCCTCCTACGAGCAGTACTTC
CDR3 protein: CASTRPSSGASYEQYF

D gene: NA
V gene: TRBV4-2
clone size: NA
J gene: TRBJ1-1
CDR3 DNA: TGTGCCAGCAGCCAAGACGTTAGCGGGGCGAACACTGAAGCTTTCTTT
CDR3 protein: CASSQDVSGANTEAFF

D gene: NA
V gene: TRBV11-2
clone size: many
J gene: TRBJ2-5
CDR3 DNA: TGTGCCAGCAGCTTATCCCCCCGGAGGACCTATCAAGAGACCCAGTACTTC
CDR3 protein: CASSLSPRRTYQETQYF

D gene: TRBD2
V gene: TRBV5-1
clone size: many
J gene: TRBJ2-1
CDR3 DNA: TGCGCCAGCAGCTCACCTAGCGGGACATCTTACAATGAGCAGTTCTTC
CDR3 protein: CASSSPSGTSYNEQFF

D gene: NA
V gene: TRBV11-3
clone size: NA
J gene: TRBJ2-3
CDR3 DNA: TGTGCCAGCAGCTTACGACCAGATACGCAGTATTTT
CDR3 protein: CASSLRPDTQYF

D gene: NA
V gene: TRBV29-1
clone size: NA
J gene: TRBJ1-2
CDR3 DNA: TGCAGCGTTGAACAGGCCGATGGCTACACCTTC
CDR3 protein: CSVEQADGYTF

D gene: NA
V gene: TRBV20-1
clone size: many
J gene: TRBJ2-1
CDR3 DNA: TGCAGTGCACGGGGCGTCGGGGTCAGTGAGCAGTTCTTC
CDR3 protein: CSARGVGVSEQFF

D gene: NA
V gene: TRBV18
clone size: NA
J gene: TRBJ2-7
CDR3 DNA: TGTGCCAGCTCACCAACGGGGAGCTCCTACGAGCAGTACTTC
CDR3 protein: CASSPTGSSYEQYF

D gene: NA
V gene: TRBV28
clone size: NA
J gene: TRBJ1-5
CDR3 DNA: TGTGCCAGCAGGGGGGGAGGGGCTTATAGCAATCAGCCCCAGCATTTT
CDR3 protein: CASRGGGAYSNQPQHF

D gene: TRBD1
V gene: TRBV10-3
clone size: NA
J gene: TRBJ2-7
CDR3 DNA: TGTGCCATCAGTGTGCTTGTCCGGGACAGGGCTGAGTCCCGATACGAGCAGTACTTC
CDR3 protein: CAISVLVRDRAESRYEQYF

D gene: TRBD2
V gene: TRBV20-1
clone size: NA
J gene: TRBJ2-1
CDR3 DNA: TGCAGTGGGGTTAGCGGGGGCCCCTACAATGAGCAGTTCTTC
CDR3 protein: CSGVSGGPYNEQFF

D gene: NA
V gene: TRBV5-1
clone size: NA
J gene: TRBJ2-3
CDR3 DNA: TGCGCCAGCACCTTATCAGTTTACACAGATACGCAGTATTTT
CDR3 protein: CASTLSVYTDTQYF

D gene: NA
V gene: TRBV28
clone size: NA
J gene: TRBJ1-1
CDR3 DNA: TGTGCCAGCACCCTACGGTACACTGAAGCTTTCTTT
CDR3 protein: CASTLRYTEAFF

D gene: NA
V gene: TRBV10-3
clone size: NA
J gene: TRBJ2-5
CDR3 DNA: TGTGCCATCAAGGGGCAGGACCAAGAGACCCAGTACTTC
CDR3 protein: CAIKGQDQETQYF

D gene: NA
V gene: TRBV29-1
clone size: NA
J gene: TRBJ1-4
CDR3 DNA: TGCAGCGTTTGGGGCTATGGTAATGAAAAACTGTTTTTT
CDR3 protein: CSVWGYGNEKLFF

D gene: TRBD1
V gene: TRBV5-1
clone size: NA
J gene: TRBJ1-2
CDR3 DNA: TGCGCCAGCAGCCAACGGACAGGGGCGGACTATGGCTACACCTTC
CDR3 protein: CASSQRTGADYGYTF

D gene: NA
V gene: TRBV7-6
clone size: NA
J gene: TRBJ2-2
CDR3 DNA: TGTGCCAGCAGCCCTTATAGGATCACCGGGGAGCTGTTTTTT
CDR3 protein: CASSPYRITGELFF